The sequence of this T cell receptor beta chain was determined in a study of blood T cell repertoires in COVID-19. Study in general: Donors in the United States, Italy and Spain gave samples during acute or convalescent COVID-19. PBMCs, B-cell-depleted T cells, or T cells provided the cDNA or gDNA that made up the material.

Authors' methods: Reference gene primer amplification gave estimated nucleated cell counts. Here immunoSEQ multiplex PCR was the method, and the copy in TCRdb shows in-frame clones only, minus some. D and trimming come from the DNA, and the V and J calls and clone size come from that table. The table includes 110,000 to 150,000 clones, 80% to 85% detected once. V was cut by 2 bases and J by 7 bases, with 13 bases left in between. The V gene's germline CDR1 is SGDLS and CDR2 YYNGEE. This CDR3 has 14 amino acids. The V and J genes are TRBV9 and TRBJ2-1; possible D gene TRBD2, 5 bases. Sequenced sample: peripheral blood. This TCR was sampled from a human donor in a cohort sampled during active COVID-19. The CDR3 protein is CASSVGLGRNEQFF. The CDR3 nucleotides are TGTGCCAGCAGCGTCGGACTTGGGCGGAATGAGCAGTTCTTC.